This T cell receptor (beta chain) was found in a study of blood T cell repertoires in COVID-19. Study as a whole: Researchers got acute and convalescent COVID-19 samples from the United States, Italy and Spain. PBMCs, B-cell-depleted T cells, or T cells were the source of the cDNA or gDNA that made up the material.

This clone was seen more than once but under ten times. Patients at the Seattle site were enrolled during active infection and followed longitudinally. Deletions cut 5 bases from V and 8 bases from J, with 16 bases between. CDR1 and CDR2 (germline): SEHNR, FQNEAQ (reference sequence). This CDR3 has 15 amino acids. The data were produced by immunoSEQ multiplex PCR, yet TCRdb's version contains in-frame clones alone and is incomplete. The sample has some 450,000 clones, around nine tenths seen once; the top ten hold about 0.91%. The source material was peripheral blood. The rearrangement joins TRBV7-9 to TRBJ1-6; TRBD1 might be the D (5 bases). The clonotype originates from a man between 18 and 29 years old with COVID-19, enrolled during active disease. The CDR3 sequence is CASSKGGGGDSPLHF. CDR3 nucleotides: TGTGCCAGCAGCAAAGGAGGCGGAGGGGATTCACCCCTCCACTTT.